This T cell receptor (beta chain) was retrieved from a study of CD8+CD57+ T cells in acquired aplastic anemia. This clonotype occurred many times. By flow cytometry, patients selected for sequencing had shown an expansion of CD8+CD57+ cells. Severe acquired aplastic anemia was the diagnosis recorded for all patients. Profiles of TCR beta VDJ and CDR3 were generated from a genomic DNA template. TCRdb re-called the reads with MiXCR, one entry per CDR3 protein. The sample consists of 160,000 or so distinct CDR3 sequences, 40% to 55% of them appearing once. The length of the CDR3 is 16 residues. With V trimmed by 1 base and J by 4 bases, 7 bases remained unmatched. Per the germline V gene, CDR1 is SGDLS and CDR2 is YYNGEE.

The V gene is TRBV9, the J gene TRBJ1-3, with 8 bases lining up with TRBD1. This receptor was identified in a human donor with aplastic anemia. The material sequenced was sorted CD4+, CD8+, or CD8+CD57+ T cells (not recorded which) from PBMCs. The CDR3 here is CASSVSGQVGGNTIYF. The CDR3 region has the DNA TGTGCCAGCAGCGTATCGGGACAGGTGGGAGGAAACACCATATATTTT.